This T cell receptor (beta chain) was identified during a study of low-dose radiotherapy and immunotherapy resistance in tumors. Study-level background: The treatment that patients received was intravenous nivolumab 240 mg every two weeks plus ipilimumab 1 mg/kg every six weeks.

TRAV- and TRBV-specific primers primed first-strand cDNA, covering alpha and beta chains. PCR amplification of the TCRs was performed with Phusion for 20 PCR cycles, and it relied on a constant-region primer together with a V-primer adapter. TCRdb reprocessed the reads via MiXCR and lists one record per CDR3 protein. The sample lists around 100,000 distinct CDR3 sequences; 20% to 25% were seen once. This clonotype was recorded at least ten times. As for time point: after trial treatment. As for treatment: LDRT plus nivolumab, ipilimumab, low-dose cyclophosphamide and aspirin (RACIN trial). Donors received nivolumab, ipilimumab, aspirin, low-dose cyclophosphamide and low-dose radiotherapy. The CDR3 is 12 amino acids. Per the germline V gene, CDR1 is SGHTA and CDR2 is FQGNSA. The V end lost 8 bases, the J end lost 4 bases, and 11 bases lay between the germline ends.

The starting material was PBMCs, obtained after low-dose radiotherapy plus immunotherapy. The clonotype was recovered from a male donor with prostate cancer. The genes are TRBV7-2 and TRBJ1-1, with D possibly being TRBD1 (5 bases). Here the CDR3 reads CASGVGGTEAFF. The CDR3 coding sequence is TGTGCCAGCGGGGTGGGGGGCACTGAAGCTTTCTTT. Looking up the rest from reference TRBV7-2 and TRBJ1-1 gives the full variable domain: GAGVSQSPSNKVTEKGKDVELRCDPISGHTALYWYRQSLGQGLEFLIYFQGNSAPDKSGLPSDRFSAERTGGSVSTLTIQRTQQEDSAVYLCASGVGGTEAFFGQGTRLTVV.